This T cell receptor beta chain was found in a study of T cells after posttransplantation cyclophosphamide. Comments on this clone: As yet, its antigen is unknown.

Regarding the study as a whole: Recipient CMV seropositivity and CMV reactivation strongly tracked TRB clonality. Skin or GI-infiltrating T cells shared few TRB sequences with blood.

Some clones are missing from TCRdb's copy, which holds only in-frame ones; the method was immunoSEQ multiplex PCR. Among about 52,000 clones listed, around 84% were seen once. Between the trimmed V and J ends, which lost 3 bases and 4 bases, there was a span of 11 bases. The CDR3 has 15 residues. CDR1 is SGHKS and CDR2 is YYEKEE in the germline V gene (reference sequence). This TCR derives from a man aged 25-40 years with a blood cancer, CMV-positive, and with a related stem cell donor. Sample: PBMCs. The chain combines TRBV5-5 with TRBJ2-6, with D unclear. The CDR3 sequence: CASSSQLGGANVLTF. CDR3 DNA: TGTGCCAGCAGCTCTCAGTTGGGCGGGGCCAACGTCCTGACTTTC.